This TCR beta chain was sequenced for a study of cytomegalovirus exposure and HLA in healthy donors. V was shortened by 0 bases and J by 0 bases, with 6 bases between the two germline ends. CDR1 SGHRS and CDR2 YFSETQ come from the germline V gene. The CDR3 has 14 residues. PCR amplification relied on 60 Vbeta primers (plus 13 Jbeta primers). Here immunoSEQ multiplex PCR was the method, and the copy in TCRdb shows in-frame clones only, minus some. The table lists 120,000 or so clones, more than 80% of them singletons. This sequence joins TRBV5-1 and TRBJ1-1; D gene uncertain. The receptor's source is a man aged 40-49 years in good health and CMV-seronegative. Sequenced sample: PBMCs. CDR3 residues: CASSLVTMNTEAFF. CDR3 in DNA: TGCGCCAGCAGCTTGGTTACTATGAACACTGAAGCTTTCTTT.